The 17 T cell receptor beta chains given below trace back to one sample, sequenced in a study of blood T cell repertoires in COVID-19. Assay used: immunoSEQ multiplex PCR; TCRdb lists only in-frame clones, some missing. Here the sample spans hundreds of thousands of clones, approximately 90% being singletons. Material for sequencing was PBMCs or T cells enriched from blood (not recorded which). The receptors shown here come from a woman between 18 and 29 years old who had been exposed to COVID-19.

This chain connects TRBV19 to TRBJ2-1; no reliable D call. CDR1 and CDR2 from the germline V gene are LNHDA and SQIVND (reference sequence). The CDR3 has 12 residues. Trimming removed 2 bases from V and 12 bases from J, with 11 bases in between. This CDR3 is CASSISTAMQFF. The CDR3 DNA reads TGTGCCAGTAGTATATCCACCGCGATGCAGTTCTTC.

V usage is TRBV19 and J usage is TRBJ1-6, with 8 bases matching TRBD1. Per the germline V gene, CDR1 is LNHDA and CDR2 is SQIVND (reference sequence). The V gene end was trimmed by 6 bases and the J gene end by 8 bases; junction bases not matched to a gene: 3. The CDR3 sequence is 13 residues long. The CDR3: CASRGQEYSPLHF. CDR3 sequence (DNA): TGTGCCAGTAGGGGACAGGAGTATTCACCCCTCCACTTT.

The chain joins TRBV4-2 to TRBJ1-2; a weak D match, TRBD1 (6 bases). This CDR3 has 15 amino acids. Trimming took off 3 bases at V and 2 bases at J, with 13 bases between the two ends. Germline V gene data show CDR1 as LGHNA and CDR2 as YNFKEQ. CDR3 amino acids: CASSQNREGNYGYTF. In DNA form, the CDR3 reads TGTGCCAGCAGCCAGAACAGGGAAGGGAACTATGGCTACACCTTC.

The V call is TRBV7-9, the J call TRBJ2-5; perhaps TRBD1 as D (5 bases). The V gene lost 5 bases and the J gene lost 5 bases, with 21 bases spanning the gap. CDR3 length equals 16 residues. Germline CDR1 and CDR2: SEHNR and FQNEAQ (reference sequence). The CDR3 DNA reads TGTGCCAGCAGCCCCGAGCGCAGGGTGAAGGATGAGACCCAGTACTTC. The encoded protein is CASSPERRVKDETQYF.

CDR3 in amino acids: CATSDLDRGLKDTGELFF. As DNA, the CDR3 is TGTGCCACCAGTGATTTGGACAGGGGTCTGAAGGACACCGGGGAGCTGTTTTTT. The chain recombines TRBV24-1 with TRBJ2-2; 8 bases fit TRBD1. There are 18 residues in the CDR3. With 0 bases clipped from V and 3 bases from J, the junction kept 8 bases outside the gene matches. Germline-derived CDR1 and CDR2 are KGHDR and SFDVKD.

This chain uses TRBV5-4 with TRBJ1-2; no clear D. This CDR3 spans 12 amino acids. CDR1 SGHNT and CDR2 YYREEE come from the germline V gene (reference sequence). The germline V and J ends were trimmed by 0 bases and 7 bases, with 7 bases remaining between them. CDR3 sequence reads: CASSLVGGGYTF. In DNA, the CDR3 is TGTGCCAGCAGCTTGGTAGGCGGTGGCTACACCTTC.

V usage is TRBV28 and J usage is TRBJ1-1, with 7 bases identical to TRBD1. The CDR3 is 13 amino acids. Germline CDR1 MDHEN, CDR2 SYDVKM. V gave up 6 bases and J gave up 10 bases; unmatched junction bases: 11. The CDR3 region is CASSGTVPRAAFF. The CDR3 region has the DNA TGTGCCAGCAGCGGGACAGTTCCCCGTGCAGCTTTCTTT.

The chain carries TRBV7-9 and TRBJ2-5, with TRBD2 identical over 14 bases. The germline V gene encodes CDR1 SEHNR and CDR2 FQNEAQ (reference sequence). J gave up 7 bases and V 2 bases, and 6 bases lay outside the gene matches. This CDR3 is 16 amino acids long. The CDR3 here is CASSLTTSGRAGTQYF. The CDR3 bases are TGTGCCAGCAGCTTAACGACTAGCGGGAGGGCCGGGACCCAGTACTTC.

The chain combines TRBV27 with TRBJ1-5; maybe TRBD1 (5 bases). The CDR3 contains 14 residues. V lost 3 bases, J lost 10 bases, and 16 bases lay in between. Looked up from germline, CDR1 is MNHEY and CDR2 is SMNVEV (reference sequence). DNA for the CDR3: TGTGCCAGCAGTTTTGCCCAGGGCGTGATTCCCCAGCATTTT. Translated, it gives CASSFAQGVIPQHF.

The chain joins TRBV9 to TRBJ1-2; no clear D gene. Germline V lookup: CDR1 SGDLS, CDR2 YYNGEE. The CDR3 runs to 13 residues. With 5 bases removed from V and 4 bases from J, the gap between germline ends came to 12 bases. The CDR3 DNA is TGTGCCAGCAGTCAGGCGACGATCTATGGCTACACCTTC. It translates to CASSQATIYGYTF.

V gene TRBV11-2 combines with J gene TRBJ1-5; D call uncertain. Germline V CDR1 and CDR2: SGHAT, FQNNGV. The CDR3 is 17 residues long. Trimming pared 5 bases from V and 2 bases from J, leaving 19 bases between. CDR3 amino acids: CASSPPGRRSRNQPQHF. CDR3 bases: TGTGCCAGCAGCCCTCCCGGAAGGAGGTCCCGCAATCAGCCCCAGCATTTT.

The genes are TRBV28 and TRBJ2-7; 10 bases agree with TRBD1. Germline lookup yields CDR1 MDHEN and CDR2 SYDVKM. This CDR3 is 13 amino acids long. Trimming took 6 bases from V and 7 from J; bases not matched to a gene: 6. The CDR3 sequence: CASRVTGGGEQYF. As DNA, the CDR3 is TGTGCCAGCAGGGTGACAGGGGGCGGGGAGCAGTACTTC.

This chain uses TRBV28 with TRBJ2-1; 10 nucleotides agree with TRBD2. This CDR3 comprises 14 residues. Germline assignment: CDR1 MDHEN and CDR2 SYDVKM. V lost 8 bases, J lost 6 bases, and 7 bases stayed unmatched. Here the CDR3 reads CASRTSGIINEQFF. CDR3 sequence (DNA): TGTGCCAGCCGTACTAGCGGGATAATCAATGAGCAGTTCTTC.

The chain has TRBV4-1 and TRBJ2-3, with TRBD2 matching 14 bases. CDR3 length: 16 amino acids. The V segment lost 4 bases and the J segment 2 bases; nucleotides outside the gene matches: 2. The V gene's germline CDR1 is MGHRA and CDR2 YSYEKL. As DNA, the CDR3 is TGCGCCAGCAGCCTGACTAGCGGGAGGGCCACAGATACGCAGTATTTT. Translated, it gives CASSLTSGRATDTQYF.

The chain employs TRBV27 and TRBJ2-1, with 10 bases identical to TRBD2. This CDR3 contains 14 residues. CDR1 and CDR2 (germline): MNHEY, SMNVEV (reference sequence). The V gene end was trimmed by 1 base and the J gene end by 13 bases; junction bases not matched to a gene: 7. CDR3 in amino acids: CASSLWVSGGNQFF. The CDR3 DNA sequence: TGTGCCAGCAGTTTATGGGTTAGCGGGGGGAACCAGTTCTTC.

The chain has TRBV6-5 and TRBJ1-2; D gene uncertain. The germline gives CDR1 MNHEY, CDR2 SVGAGI. Trimming removed 2 bases at V and 0 bases at J, with 10 bases between. The CDR3 extends over 15 amino acids. The CDR3 bases are TGTGCCAGCAGTTACCTGACAACCACTAACTATGGCTACACCTTC. This translates into CASSYLTTTNYGYTF.

The J gene is TRBJ1-6, the V gene TRBV18, with 10 nucleotides matching TRBD1. Germline V lookup: CDR1 KGHSH, CDR2 LQKENI. V gave up 5 bases and J gave up 9 bases; unmatched junction bases: 7. CDR3 size: 15 residues. The CDR3 sequence is CASSTRQGASSPLHF. The CDR3 nucleotides read TGTGCCAGCTCAACTCGACAGGGGGCAAGTTCACCCCTCCACTTT.